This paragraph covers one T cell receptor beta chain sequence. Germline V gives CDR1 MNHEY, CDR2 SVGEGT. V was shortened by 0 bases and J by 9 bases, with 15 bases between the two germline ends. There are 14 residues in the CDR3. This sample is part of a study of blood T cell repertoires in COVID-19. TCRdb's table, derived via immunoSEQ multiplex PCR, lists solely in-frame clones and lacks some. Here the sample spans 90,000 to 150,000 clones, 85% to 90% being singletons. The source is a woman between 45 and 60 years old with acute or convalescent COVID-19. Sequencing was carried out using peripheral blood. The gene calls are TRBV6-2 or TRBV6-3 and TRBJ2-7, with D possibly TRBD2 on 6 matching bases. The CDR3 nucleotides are TGTGCCAGCAGTTACTCGACGCGGGACCCTAGGCAGTACTTC. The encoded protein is CASSYSTRDPRQYF.